The clone carrying this T cell receptor (beta chain) occurred once. At the DNA level, this CDR3 is encoded by other sequences in the same sample as well. Study processing details: Reference gene primer amplification yielded estimated nucleated cell counts. Sequenced by immunoSEQ multiplex PCR; TCRdb stores in-frame clones only, minus some. V, J and clone size are those of that table, while D and trimming were read from the DNA. Here the sample spans roughly 160,000 clones, 84% being singletons. CDR1 and CDR2 from the germline V gene are SGDLS and YYNGEE. This CDR3 region has 15 residues. Germline trimming cut 0 bases from V and 2 bases from J; bases unmatched to any gene: 2. This record comes from a study of blood T cell repertoires in COVID-19. Study background: Samples of COVID-19 (acute and convalescent) were obtained from the United States, Italy and Spain. T cells, B-cell-depleted T cells, or PBMCs supplied cDNA or gDNA.

The TCR comes from a woman at least 80 years old with COVID-19, enrolled during active disease. The chain employs TRBV9 and TRBJ2-1, with TRBD1 matching over 7 bases. Sample: peripheral blood. The CDR3 sequence: CASSVDRGTYNEQFF. The CDR3 nucleotides are TGTGCCAGCAGCGTAGACAGGGGTACCTACAATGAGCAGTTCTTC.